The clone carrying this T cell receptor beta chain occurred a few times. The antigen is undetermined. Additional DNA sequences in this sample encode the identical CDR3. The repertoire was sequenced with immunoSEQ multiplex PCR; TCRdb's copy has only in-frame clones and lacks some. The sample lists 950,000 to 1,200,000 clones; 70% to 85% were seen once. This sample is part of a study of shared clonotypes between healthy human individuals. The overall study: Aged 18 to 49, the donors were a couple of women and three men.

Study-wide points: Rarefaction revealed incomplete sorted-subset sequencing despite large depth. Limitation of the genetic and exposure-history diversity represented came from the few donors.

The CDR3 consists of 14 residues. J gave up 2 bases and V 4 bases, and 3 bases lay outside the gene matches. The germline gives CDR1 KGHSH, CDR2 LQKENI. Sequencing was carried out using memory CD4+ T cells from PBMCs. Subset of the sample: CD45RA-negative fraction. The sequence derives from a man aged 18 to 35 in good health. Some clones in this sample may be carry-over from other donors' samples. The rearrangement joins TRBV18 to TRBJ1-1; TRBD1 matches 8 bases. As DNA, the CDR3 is TGTGCCAGCTCACTCGGACAGGGAAACACTGAAGCTTTCTTT. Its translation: CASSLGQGNTEAFF.